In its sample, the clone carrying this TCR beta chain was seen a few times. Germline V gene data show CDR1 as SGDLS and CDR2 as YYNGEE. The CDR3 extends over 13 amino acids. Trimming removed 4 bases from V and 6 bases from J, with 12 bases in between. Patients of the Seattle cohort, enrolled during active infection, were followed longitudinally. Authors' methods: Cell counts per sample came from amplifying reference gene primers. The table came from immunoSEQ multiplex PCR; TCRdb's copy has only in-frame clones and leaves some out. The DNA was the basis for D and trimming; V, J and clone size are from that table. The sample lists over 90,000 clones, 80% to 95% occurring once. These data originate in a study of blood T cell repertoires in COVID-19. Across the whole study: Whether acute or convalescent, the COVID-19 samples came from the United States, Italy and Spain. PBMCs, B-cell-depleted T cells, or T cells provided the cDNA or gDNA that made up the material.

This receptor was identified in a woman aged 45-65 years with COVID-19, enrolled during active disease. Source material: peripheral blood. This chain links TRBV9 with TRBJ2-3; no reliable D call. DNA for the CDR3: TGTGCCAGCAGCCCCCGGGTGAAGGATACGCAGTATTTT. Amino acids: CASSPRVKDTQYF.